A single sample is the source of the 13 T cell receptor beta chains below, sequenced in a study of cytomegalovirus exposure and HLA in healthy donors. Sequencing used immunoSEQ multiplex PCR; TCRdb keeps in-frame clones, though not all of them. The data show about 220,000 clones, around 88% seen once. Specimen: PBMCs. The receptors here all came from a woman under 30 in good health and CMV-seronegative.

The CDR3 here is CSVGQGTDTQYF. Written as DNA, the CDR3 is TGCAGCGTTGGACAGGGCACAGATACGCAGTATTTT. The chain combines TRBV29-1 with TRBJ2-3; D is perhaps TRBD1 (6 bases). This CDR3 contains 12 residues. Trimming shortened V by 4 bases and J by 1 base, and 6 bases separated the two germline ends. CDR1 is SQVTM and CDR2 is ANQGSEA in the germline V gene.

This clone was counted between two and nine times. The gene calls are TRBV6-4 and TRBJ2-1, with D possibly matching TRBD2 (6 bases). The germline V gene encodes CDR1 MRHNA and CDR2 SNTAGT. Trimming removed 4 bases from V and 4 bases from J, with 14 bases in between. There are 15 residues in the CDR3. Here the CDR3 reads CASSGDTGGYNEQFF. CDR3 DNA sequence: TGTGCCAGCAGTGGCGACACCGGGGGTTACAATGAGCAGTTCTTC.

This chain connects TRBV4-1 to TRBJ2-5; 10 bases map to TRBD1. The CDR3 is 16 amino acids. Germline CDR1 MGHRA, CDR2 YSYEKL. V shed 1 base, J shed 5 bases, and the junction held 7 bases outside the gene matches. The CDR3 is CASSQGDRGRTETQYF. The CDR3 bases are TGCGCCAGCAGCCAAGGCGACAGGGGGCGCACGGAGACCCAGTACTTC.

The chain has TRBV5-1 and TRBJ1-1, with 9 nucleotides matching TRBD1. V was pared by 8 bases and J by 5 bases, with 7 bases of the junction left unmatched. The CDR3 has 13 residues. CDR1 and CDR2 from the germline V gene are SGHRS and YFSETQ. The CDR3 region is CASSQGARTEAFF. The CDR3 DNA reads TGCGCCAGTTCACAGGGGGCGAGGACTGAAGCTTTCTTT. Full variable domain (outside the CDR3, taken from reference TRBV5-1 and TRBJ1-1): KAGVTQTPRYLIKTRGQQVTLSCSPISGHRSVSWYQQTPGQGLQFLFEYFSETQRNKGNFPGRFSGRQFSNSRSEMNVSTLELGDSALYLCASSQGARTEAFFGQGTRLTVV.

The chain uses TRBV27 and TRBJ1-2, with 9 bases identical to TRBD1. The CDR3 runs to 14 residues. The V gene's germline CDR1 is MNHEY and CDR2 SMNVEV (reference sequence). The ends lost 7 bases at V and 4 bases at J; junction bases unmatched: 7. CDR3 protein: CASKRDRDSYGYTF. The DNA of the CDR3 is TGTGCCAGCAAGCGGGACAGGGACTCCTATGGCTACACCTTC.

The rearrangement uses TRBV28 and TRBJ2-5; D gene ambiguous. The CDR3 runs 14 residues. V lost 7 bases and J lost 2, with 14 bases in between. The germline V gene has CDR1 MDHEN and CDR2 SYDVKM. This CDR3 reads CASTPSDGQETQYF. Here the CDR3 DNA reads TGTGCCAGCACCCCTTCCGACGGGCAAGAGACCCAGTACTTC.

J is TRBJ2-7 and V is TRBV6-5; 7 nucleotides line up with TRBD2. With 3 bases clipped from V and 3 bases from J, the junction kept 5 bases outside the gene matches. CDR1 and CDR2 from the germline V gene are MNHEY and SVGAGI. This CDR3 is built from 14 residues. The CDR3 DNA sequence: TGTGCCAGCAGTTATAGCGGGCCGTTCTACGAGCAGTACTTC. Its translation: CASSYSGPFYEQYF.

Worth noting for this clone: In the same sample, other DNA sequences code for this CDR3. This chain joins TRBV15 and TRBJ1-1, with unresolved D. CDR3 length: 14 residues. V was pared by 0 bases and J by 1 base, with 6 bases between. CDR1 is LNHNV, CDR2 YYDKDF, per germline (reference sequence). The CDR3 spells CATSRDRGNTEAFF. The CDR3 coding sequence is TGTGCCACCAGCAGAGATCGCGGGAACACTGAAGCTTTCTTT.

The CDR3 is CASRTGTGIYEQFF. CDR3 DNA: TGTGCCAGCAGAACCGGGACAGGGATCTATGAGCAGTTCTTC. The rearrangement joins TRBV6-5 to TRBJ2-1; 9 bases line up with TRBD1. Germline loops: CDR1 MNHEY, CDR2 SVGAGI. The CDR3 consists of 14 residues. V lost 6 bases, J lost 8 bases, and 8 bases stayed unmatched.

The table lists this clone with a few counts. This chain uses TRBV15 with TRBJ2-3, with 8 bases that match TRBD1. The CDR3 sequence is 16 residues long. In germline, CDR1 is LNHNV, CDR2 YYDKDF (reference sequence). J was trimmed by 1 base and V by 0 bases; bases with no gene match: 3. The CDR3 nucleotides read TGTGCCACCAGCAGAGATGGGGGACAGGGCACAGATACGCAGTATTTT. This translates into CATSRDGGQGTDTQYF.

This chain's CDR3 is CASRPPASGLVELFF. Written as DNA, the CDR3 is TGTGCCAGCAGGCCGCCCGCTAGCGGTCTGGTTGAGCTGTTTTTT. The rearrangement joins TRBV28 to TRBJ2-2; TRBD2 agrees at 7 bases. The trim removed 6 bases at V and 11 bases at J, leaving 15 bases unmatched. Germline-derived CDR1 and CDR2 are MDHEN and SYDVKM. CDR3 length equals 15 residues.

CDR3 protein: CASSEPYSSYEQYF. CDR3 DNA sequence: TGTGCCAGCAGTGAACCCTACAGTTCCTACGAGCAGTACTTC. V and J are TRBV2 and TRBJ2-7; D is unresolved. In germline, CDR1 is SNHLY, CDR2 FYNNEI. CDR3 size: 14 residues. Trimming removed 2 bases from V and 1 base from J, with 9 bases in between. The complete variable domain, with remaining parts taken from reference TRBV2 and TRBJ2-7, reads EPEVTQTPSHQVTQMGQEVILRCVPISNHLYFYWYRQILGQKVEFLVSFYNNEISEKSEIFDDQFSVERPDGSNFTLKIRSTKLEDSAMYFCASSEPYSSYEQYFGPGTRLTVT.

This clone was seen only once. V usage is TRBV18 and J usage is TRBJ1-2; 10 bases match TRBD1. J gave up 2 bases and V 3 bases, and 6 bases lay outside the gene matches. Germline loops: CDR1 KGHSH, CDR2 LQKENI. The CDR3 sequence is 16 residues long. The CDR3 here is CASSPWGQGINYGYTF. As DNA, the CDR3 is TGTGCCAGCTCACCTTGGGGACAGGGGATCAACTATGGCTACACCTTC.